Listed below are T cell receptor beta chains from one sample, sequenced in a study of shared clonotypes between healthy human individuals. Using immunoSEQ multiplex PCR, the repertoire was profiled, and TCRdb retains in-frame clones only, with some absent. The sample has over 400,000 clones; approximately 81% are singletons. Material for sequencing was PBMCs. These receptors originate from a woman aged 35 to 49 in good health. Some clones in this sample may be carry-over from other donors' samples. Both conserved end residues are part of each CDR3. The D gene is left open where the match is weak. The size field is filled for only some rows; it gives once, few, many or a size class.

cdr3_nt: TGTGCCAGCAGTCCGGGACTCCCCTACAATGAGCAGTTCTTC; cdr3_aa: CASSPGLPYNEQFF; clone_size: few; v_call: TRBV2; cdr3_length: 14; d_call: NA; j_call: TRBJ2-1
cdr3_nt: TGTGCCAGCAGCGTAGCAAGCGCCAACCCCCAGGATACGCAGTATTTT; cdr3_aa: CASSVASANPQDTQYF; clone_size: NA; v_call: TRBV9; cdr3_length: 16; d_call: NA; j_call: TRBJ2-3
cdr3_nt: TGTGCCAGCAGTGGCAACACCGGGGAGCTGTTTTTT; cdr3_aa: CASSGNTGELFF; clone_size: NA; v_call: TRBV2; cdr3_length: 12; d_call: NA; j_call: TRBJ2-2
cdr3_nt: TGTGCCAGCAGCGTCAGGGGGCAAACCTACAATGAGCAGTTCTTC; cdr3_aa: CASSVRGQTYNEQFF; clone_size: once; v_call: TRBV9; cdr3_length: 15; d_call: TRBD1; j_call: TRBJ2-1
cdr3_nt: TGTGCCAGCGCCCCCGGGGCTAGCGGAACCGGGGAGCTGTTTTTT; cdr3_aa: CASAPGASGTGELFF; clone_size: NA; v_call: TRBV28; cdr3_length: 15; d_call: TRBD2; j_call: TRBJ2-2
cdr3_nt: TGTGCCAGCAGCTCACATACAGAATCCTACGAGCAGTACTTC; cdr3_aa: CASSSHTESYEQYF; clone_size: NA; v_call: TRBV11-2; cdr3_length: 14; d_call: NA; j_call: TRBJ2-7
cdr3_nt: TGTGCCAGCAGCCCCAACAGGGTGGGAGAGACCCAGTACTTC; cdr3_aa: CASSPNRVGETQYF; clone_size: NA; v_call: TRBV5-4; cdr3_length: 14; d_call: NA; j_call: TRBJ2-5
cdr3_nt: TGCAGCGTTCCCAGCGAGATGAGCTCCTACAATGAGCAGTTCTTC; cdr3_aa: CSVPSEMSSYNEQFF; clone_size: NA; v_call: TRBV29-1; cdr3_length: 15; d_call: NA; j_call: TRBJ2-1
cdr3_nt: TGTGCCAGCAGCTTGGTGGGACAGGGCTCCCCCGGGGAGCTGTTTTTT; cdr3_aa: CASSLVGQGSPGELFF; clone_size: NA; v_call: TRBV7-3; cdr3_length: 16; d_call: TRBD1; j_call: TRBJ2-2
cdr3_nt: TGTGCCAGCAGCGGCAGGGACTCCAATGAGCAGTTCTTC; cdr3_aa: CASSGRDSNEQFF; clone_size: NA; v_call: TRBV5-4; cdr3_length: 13; d_call: NA; j_call: TRBJ2-1
cdr3_nt: TGTGCCAGCAGCTTACAGGGGAGGGGGTCAAACTATGGCTACACCTTC; cdr3_aa: CASSLQGRGSNYGYTF; clone_size: NA; v_call: TRBV11-2; cdr3_length: 16; d_call: NA; j_call: TRBJ1-2
cdr3_nt: TGTGCCAGCAGTGAATTACAGGATTATAACACTGAAGCTTTCTTT; cdr3_aa: CASSELQDYNTEAFF; clone_size: NA; v_call: TRBV6-1; cdr3_length: 15; d_call: NA; j_call: TRBJ1-1
cdr3_nt: TGTGCCAGCCACCGGGACAGCAATGAAAAACTGTTTTTT; cdr3_aa: CASHRDSNEKLFF; clone_size: NA; v_call: TRBV7-9; cdr3_length: 13; d_call: TRBD1; j_call: TRBJ1-4
cdr3_nt: TGTGCCAGCAGAGGCCGGGGACAGAAGTCGTACGAGCAGTACTTC; cdr3_aa: CASRGRGQKSYEQYF; clone_size: NA; v_call: TRBV6-1; cdr3_length: 15; d_call: TRBD1; j_call: TRBJ2-7
cdr3_nt: TGTGCCAGCAGCCCCCAAGGGAACACTGAAGCTTTCTTT; cdr3_aa: CASSPQGNTEAFF; clone_size: NA; v_call: TRBV7-9; cdr3_length: 13; d_call: NA; j_call: TRBJ1-1
cdr3_nt: TGTGCCAGCACCGGAAGACAACAAGAGACCCAGTACTTC; cdr3_aa: CASTGRQQETQYF; clone_size: NA; v_call: TRBV2; cdr3_length: 13; d_call: NA; j_call: TRBJ2-5
cdr3_nt: TGCGCCAGCAGGGATCAGGGCCTGGTGGCCCAGCATTTT; cdr3_aa: CASRDQGLVAQHF; clone_size: few; v_call: TRBV10-2; cdr3_length: 13; d_call: NA; j_call: TRBJ1-5
cdr3_nt: TGCAGCGTCAGGGATCAGGTGGATCCAGCTGGGGCCAACGTCCTGACTTTC; cdr3_aa: CSVRDQVDPAGANVLTF; clone_size: NA; v_call: TRBV29-1; cdr3_length: 17; d_call: NA; j_call: TRBJ2-6
cdr3_nt: TGTGCCAGCAGCTTAAGACTAGCCTACGAGCAGTACTTC; cdr3_aa: CASSLRLAYEQYF; clone_size: NA; v_call: TRBV11-2; cdr3_length: 13; d_call: NA; j_call: TRBJ2-7
cdr3_nt: TGCGCCAGCAGCCCTGGGACAGGGAACACTGAAGCTTTCTTT; cdr3_aa: CASSPGTGNTEAFF; clone_size: NA; v_call: TRBV5-1; cdr3_length: 14; d_call: TRBD1; j_call: TRBJ1-1
cdr3_nt: TGCGCCAGCAGCTTGTTGACAGGGGGTCCCGGGGAGCTGTTTTTT; cdr3_aa: CASSLLTGGPGELFF; clone_size: once; v_call: TRBV5-1; cdr3_length: 15; d_call: TRBD1; j_call: TRBJ2-2
cdr3_nt: TGCGCCAGCAGTGAGTCGAAGGGGACTAGCGGGAGGGCCCAAAGCTCCTACAATGAGCAGTTCTTC; cdr3_aa: CASSESKGTSGRAQSSYNEQFF; clone_size: NA; v_call: TRBV10-1; cdr3_length: 22; d_call: TRBD2; j_call: TRBJ2-1
cdr3_nt: TGCGCCAGCAGCTTGGCCGGACATTCAGGAGCTTTCTTT; cdr3_aa: CASSLAGHSGAFF; clone_size: NA; v_call: TRBV5-1; cdr3_length: 13; d_call: NA; j_call: TRBJ1-1
cdr3_nt: TGTGCCAGCAGCCCCGGGACAGGGGACTACAATGAGCAGTTCTTC; cdr3_aa: CASSPGTGDYNEQFF; clone_size: once; v_call: TRBV9; cdr3_length: 15; d_call: TRBD1; j_call: TRBJ2-1
cdr3_nt: TGTGCCAGCAGCTTAGAGGGACTAGCGGCCAATGAGCAGTTCTTC; cdr3_aa: CASSLEGLAANEQFF; clone_size: NA; v_call: TRBV7-2; cdr3_length: 15; d_call: TRBD2; j_call: TRBJ2-1
cdr3_nt: TGTGCCAGCAGTCTATGGGGCATTTCTAGCACAGATACGCAGTATTTT; cdr3_aa: CASSLWGISSTDTQYF; clone_size: NA; v_call: TRBV7-2; cdr3_length: 16; d_call: NA; j_call: TRBJ2-3
cdr3_nt: TGCAGCGTGCCGGGACTAGCGGGGGGGGGCACGGGGCAGTATTTT; cdr3_aa: CSVPGLAGGGTGQYF; clone_size: NA; v_call: TRBV29-1; cdr3_length: 15; d_call: TRBD2; j_call: TRBJ2-3
cdr3_nt: TGTGCCAGCAGTGAGCTAACATCTGGGGCCAACGTCCTGACTTTC; cdr3_aa: CASSELTSGANVLTF; clone_size: few; v_call: TRBV2; cdr3_length: 15; d_call: NA; j_call: TRBJ2-6
cdr3_nt: TGTGCCAGCAGTCCCTGGACAGTGCCAACTAATGAAAAACTGTTTTTT; cdr3_aa: CASSPWTVPTNEKLFF; clone_size: NA; v_call: TRBV27; cdr3_length: 16; d_call: NA; j_call: TRBJ1-4
cdr3_nt: TGTGCCAGCAGTTTTGGGCCGGGTCCGGCTTTCTTT; cdr3_aa: CASSFGPGPAFF; clone_size: NA; v_call: TRBV28; cdr3_length: 12; d_call: NA; j_call: TRBJ1-1
cdr3_nt: TGTGCCAGCAGTTACTCGGACGGTGACCAGAATGGCTACACCTTC; cdr3_aa: CASSYSDGDQNGYTF; clone_size: NA; v_call: TRBV6-5; cdr3_length: 15; d_call: NA; j_call: TRBJ1-2
cdr3_nt: TGTGCCAGCAGTGAACACTACAACACCGGGGAGCTGTTTTTT; cdr3_aa: CASSEHYNTGELFF; clone_size: NA; v_call: TRBV6-4; cdr3_length: 14; d_call: NA; j_call: TRBJ2-2
cdr3_nt: TGTGCCAGCAGTGGGCTAGGGGGGACGACCCTATACAATGAGCAGTTCTTC; cdr3_aa: CASSGLGGTTLYNEQFF; clone_size: NA; v_call: TRBV25-1; cdr3_length: 17; d_call: NA; j_call: TRBJ2-1
cdr3_nt: TGTGCCAGCAGTGAATACGGGGGAGGGGTCCACGAGCAGTACTTC; cdr3_aa: CASSEYGGGVHEQYF; clone_size: NA; v_call: TRBV25-1; cdr3_length: 15; d_call: TRBD2; j_call: TRBJ2-7
cdr3_nt: TGTGCCAGCTCAGTTACAGGGGGGCCAGAGACCCAGTACTTC; cdr3_aa: CASSVTGGPETQYF; clone_size: NA; v_call: TRBV18; cdr3_length: 14; d_call: TRBD1; j_call: TRBJ2-5
cdr3_nt: TGTGCCAGCAGCTTAGTATGGGGGGACTCCTACGAGCAGTACTTC; cdr3_aa: CASSLVWGDSYEQYF; clone_size: NA; v_call: TRBV11-2; cdr3_length: 15; d_call: NA; j_call: TRBJ2-7
cdr3_nt: TGTGCCAGCAGCGCCGTGAAGGGCTACTCCTACGAGCAGTACTTC; cdr3_aa: CASSAVKGYSYEQYF; clone_size: NA; v_call: TRBV11-2; cdr3_length: 15; d_call: NA; j_call: TRBJ2-7
cdr3_nt: TGTGCCAGTAGTATAGCGCCCACTCCCTACGAGCAGTACTTC; cdr3_aa: CASSIAPTPYEQYF; clone_size: many; v_call: TRBV19; cdr3_length: 14; d_call: NA; j_call: TRBJ2-7
cdr3_nt: TGTGCCAGTAGTATTGAGGGGGGCTCTGGGGCCAACGTCCTGACTTTC; cdr3_aa: CASSIEGGSGANVLTF; clone_size: NA; v_call: TRBV19; cdr3_length: 16; d_call: NA; j_call: TRBJ2-6
cdr3_nt: TGCGCCAGCAGTGACAGGGCCACTGAAGCTTTCTTT; cdr3_aa: CASSDRATEAFF; clone_size: NA; v_call: TRBV10-2; cdr3_length: 12; d_call: NA; j_call: TRBJ1-1
cdr3_nt: TGTGCCAGCAGCTTAGCTGGACGGAACTCCTACGAGCAGTACTTC; cdr3_aa: CASSLAGRNSYEQYF; clone_size: NA; v_call: TRBV7-8; cdr3_length: 15; d_call: NA; j_call: TRBJ2-7
cdr3_nt: TGTGCCAGCCACATGAACACTGAAGCTTTCTTT; cdr3_aa: CASHMNTEAFF; clone_size: NA; v_call: TRBV10-3; cdr3_length: 11; d_call: NA; j_call: TRBJ1-1
cdr3_nt: TGTGCCAGCAGTGAAGGGCGGACTAACTACGAGCAGTACTTC; cdr3_aa: CASSEGRTNYEQYF; clone_size: NA; v_call: TRBV2; cdr3_length: 14; d_call: NA; j_call: TRBJ2-7
cdr3_nt: TGTGCCAGCAGCCTTCTTTTTACCTACGAGCAGTACTTC; cdr3_aa: CASSLLFTYEQYF; clone_size: once; v_call: TRBV6-6; cdr3_length: 13; d_call: NA; j_call: TRBJ2-7
cdr3_nt: TGCGCCAGCAGCCAAGATTCGGCCCGGGACAGGGAAGGTAGCAATCAGCCCCAGCATTTT; cdr3_aa: CASSQDSARDREGSNQPQHF; clone_size: NA; v_call: TRBV4-3; cdr3_length: 20; d_call: TRBD1; j_call: TRBJ1-5
cdr3_nt: TGTGCCAGCAGTGAATATTTAGGTGGCGGGTACAATCAGCCCCAGCATTTT; cdr3_aa: CASSEYLGGGYNQPQHF; clone_size: NA; v_call: TRBV6-1; cdr3_length: 17; d_call: NA; j_call: TRBJ1-5
cdr3_nt: TGTGCCTGGAGTGTAGGACATAGCAATCAGCCCCAGCATTTT; cdr3_aa: CAWSVGHSNQPQHF; clone_size: NA; v_call: TRBV30; cdr3_length: 14; d_call: NA; j_call: TRBJ1-5
cdr3_nt: TGTGCCGGCAGTTTAACACCAGGGCTCTATGGCTACACCTTC; cdr3_aa: CAGSLTPGLYGYTF; clone_size: NA; v_call: TRBV28; cdr3_length: 14; d_call: NA; j_call: TRBJ1-2
cdr3_nt: TGTGCCTGGAAGTTCGCAGGGGGTAGTCAAGATGAAAAACTGTTTTTT; cdr3_aa: CAWKFAGGSQDEKLFF; clone_size: many; v_call: TRBV30; cdr3_length: 16; d_call: TRBD1; j_call: TRBJ1-4